Listed below are T cell receptor beta chains from one sample, sequenced in a study of graft-versus-host responses after intestinal transplantation. Method: immunoSEQ multiplex PCR; TCRdb's copy keeps in-frame clones and lacks some. Of roughly 6,900 clones in the sample, approximately 25% are singletons; the top ten hold over 6%. Specimen: alloreactive CD8+ T cells from a mixed lymphocyte reaction culture, collected before transplantation. These receptors were collected from a human patient who was an organ donor for intestinal transplantation. The CDR3 runs from the conserved cysteine through the conserved F or W. The D gene is left open where the match is weak. Some rows mark clone size as missing; the rest say once, few, many or name a class of expanded clone.

abundance	d_gene	v_gene	j_gene	CDR3nt	CDR3aa
-	TRBD2	TRBV10-3	TRBJ2-1	TGTGCCATCAGTGAGCTCCCCGGACTAGCGGGAGGGCCAATATACAATGAGCAGTTCTTC	CAISELPGLAGGPIYNEQFF
-	-	TRBV5-1	TRBJ2-5	TGCGCCAGCAGCTTGGTTCCAGGGGACTATTTGGCGGAGACCCAGTACTTC	CASSLVPGDYLAETQYF
-	TRBD2	TRBV2	TRBJ2-2	TGTGCCAGCAGTTCAACCCTAGCGGGAGCACCCACCGGGGAGCTGTTTTTT	CASSSTLAGAPTGELFF
-	TRBD1	TRBV4-1	TRBJ1-5	TGCGCCAGCAGCCCCTGGACAGGGGCGCAGCCCCAGCATTTT	CASSPWTGAQPQHF
large	-	TRBV7-9	TRBJ2-5	TGTGCCAGCAGATACAGGGTGGGGGAGACCCAGTACTTC	CASRYRVGETQYF
-	-	TRBV6-5	TRBJ1-1	TGTGCCAGCAGTTACGTCAGGCTGAACACTGAAGCTTTCTTT	CASSYVRLNTEAFF
-	-	TRBV6-5	TRBJ1-6	TGTGCCAGCAGTTACGGCAGCCTAAATTCACCCCTCCACTTT	CASSYGSLNSPLHF
-	-	TRBV5-1	TRBJ2-7	TGCGCCAGCGGGCCCTGGCCAAAGGGTTGGGGCTACGAGCAGTACTTC	CASGPWPKGWGYEQYF
-	-	TRBV11-3	TRBJ2-7	TGTGCCAGCAGCTCCCCTTGGACAGCCTACGAGCAGTACTTC	CASSSPWTAYEQYF
medium-sized	TRBD2	TRBV14	TRBJ2-3	TGTGCCAGCAGCCAGTGGGGGGAGGGCCTTGCGCCCGCAGATACGCAGTATTTT	CASSQWGEGLAPADTQYF
-	TRBD2	TRBV10-2	TRBJ2-1	TGCGCCAGCAGTAAGAGGCTAGCGGGAATAGGCAATGAGCAGTTCTTC	CASSKRLAGIGNEQFF
-	-	TRBV6-5	TRBJ2-7	TGTGCCAGCAGTTTACGGAGCGGAACCTACGAGCAGTACTTC	CASSLRSGTYEQYF
few	-	TRBV7-9	TRBJ2-1	TGTGCCAGCAGCTTCTACAATGAGCAGTTCTTC	CASSFYNEQFF
few	-	TRBV5-5	TRBJ2-3	TGCGCCAGCAGCCAAGATCGGGCAGGCACAGATACGCAGTATTTT	CASSQDRAGTDTQYF
few	TRBD1	TRBV7-2	TRBJ2-1	TGTGCCAGCAGCCGGACAGGGGCAGGCTACAATGAGCAGTTCTTC	CASSRTGAGYNEQFF
few	TRBD2	TRBV4-1	TRBJ2-3	TGCGCCAGCAGCCAGATAGGGGCTAGCGGGATAACTAGCACAGATACGCAGTATTTT	CASSQIGASGITSTDTQYF
few	-	TRBV6-6	TRBJ1-5	TGTGCCAGCAGTTACAACGGCAATCAGCCCCAGCATTTT	CASSYNGNQPQHF
-	TRBD2	TRBV4-1	TRBJ2-2	TGCGCCAGCAGCCCCAAGCCGGGACTAGTTTATCCCGGGGAGCTGTTTTTT	CASSPKPGLVYPGELFF
-	-	TRBV5-2	TRBJ2-7	TGCGCCAGCAGCCTGGGACGGACCTACGAGCAGTACTTC	CASSLGRTYEQYF
-	-	TRBV5-6	TRBJ2-1	TGTGCCAGCAGCTTGGTCGGACGGATCTACAATGAGCAGTTCTTC	CASSLVGRIYNEQFF
few	-	TRBV28	TRBJ2-3	TGTGCCAGCAGTTTTGGGTTGAGGCATACGCAGTATTTT	CASSFGLRHTQYF
-	-	TRBV11-3	TRBJ2-3	TGTGCCAGCAGCTTAAGGCTCCATCAGAGCACAGATACGCAGTATTTT	CASSLRLHQSTDTQYF
medium-sized	-	TRBV27	TRBJ2-7	TGTGCCAGCAGTTTACAAGGGAGTTACGAGCAGTACTTC	CASSLQGSYEQYF
-	-	TRBV28	TRBJ2-7	TGTGCCAGCAGTTTGGGGTTTTCCTACGAGCAGTACTTC	CASSLGFSYEQYF
large	TRBD1	TRBV4-3	TRBJ1-1	TGCGCCAGCAGCCAGGGACAGATGGTTTGGAACACTGAAGCTTTCTTT	CASSQGQMVWNTEAFF
medium-sized	-	TRBV6-5	TRBJ2-7	TGTGCCAGCAGTTTATTCCCCTACTGGTGGGGAAGGGGGCAGTACTTC	CASSLFPYWWGRGQYF
few	-	TRBV5-1	TRBJ2-1	TGCGCCAGCAGCGAAGCCGGGACTGACAATGAGCAGTTCTTC	CASSEAGTDNEQFF
-	TRBD1	TRBV30	TRBJ1-6	TGTGCCTGGGGGACAGGGAATAATTCACCCCTCCACTTT	CAWGTGNNSPLHF
few	TRBD1	TRBV7-6	TRBJ2-7	TGTGCCAGCAGCCAGGACAGGTGGAGACTACGCGAGCAGTACTTC	CASSQDRWRLREQYF
-	TRBD1	TRBV6-9	TRBJ1-2	TGTGCCAGCACCCCATTGGACAGGATTATTGATGGCTACACCTTC	CASTPLDRIIDGYTF
-	-	TRBV19	TRBJ2-4	TGTGCCAGTAGTATACCCGGGGCGGCGGACATTCAGTACTTC	CASSIPGAADIQYF
few	-	TRBV7-2	TRBJ1-2	TGTGCCAGCAGCCCCCGCACCCAAAACTATGGCTACACCTTC	CASSPRTQNYGYTF
few	TRBD1	TRBV6-6	TRBJ1-2	TGTGCCAGCAGTTTAGGACAGGGAAATGGCTACACCTTC	CASSLGQGNGYTF
medium-sized	TRBD1	TRBV7-3	TRBJ2-7	TGTGCCAGCAGCCCGACAGGGGGCGGCGACGAGCAGTACTTC	CASSPTGGGDEQYF
-	-	TRBV28	TRBJ1-5	TGTGCCAGCAGTTGGGGGGCAGGTTCTGGTCAGCCCCAGCATTTT	CASSWGAGSGQPQHF